Below, 23 T cell receptor beta chains from the same sample are listed, as sequenced in a study of blood T cell repertoires in COVID-19. The repertoire was sequenced with immunoSEQ multiplex PCR; TCRdb's copy has only in-frame clones and lacks some. Of tens of thousands of clones listed, roughly 85% are singletons. The sequencing input was peripheral blood. The source is a human donor in a cohort sampled during active COVID-19.

The chain combines TRBV28 with TRBJ1-2, with D tentatively TRBD1 (5 bases). The V and J ends lost 3 bases and 0 bases respectively, with 8 bases between them. The CDR3 has 14 amino acids. The germline V gene encodes CDR1 MDHEN and CDR2 SYDVKM. The CDR3 loop is CASSFGGSNYGYTF. In DNA, the CDR3 is TGTGCCAGCAGTTTCGGGGGGTCTAACTATGGCTACACCTTC.

Written as DNA, the CDR3 is TGTGCCAGCAGCCTGTGGGGGCGTAATGAAAAACTGTTTTTT. The encoded protein is CASSLWGRNEKLFF. The chain combines TRBV3-1 (or the pseudogene TRBV3-2) with TRBJ1-4; maybe TRBD1 (6 bases). The CDR3 sequence is 14 residues long. The ends were cut back, 4 bases at V and 4 bases at J, with 10 bases in the middle. The germline V gene encodes CDR1 LGHDT and CDR2 YNNKEL (reference sequence).

The rearrangement joins TRBV6-6 to TRBJ1-5; D unresolved. Germline assignment: CDR1 MNHNY and CDR2 SVGAGI (reference sequence). V was trimmed by 2 bases and J by 7 bases, leaving 6 bases between them. The length of the CDR3 is 12 residues. CDR3 sequence reads: CASSYLLQPQHF. DNA of the CDR3: TGTGCCAGCAGTTACCTGTTGCAGCCCCAGCATTTT.

The gene calls are TRBV6-2 or TRBV6-3 and TRBJ2-1; TRBD1 might be the D (5 bases). There are 16 residues in the CDR3. V was trimmed by 6 bases and J by 0 bases, leaving 15 bases between them. The germline V gene has CDR1 MNHEY and CDR2 SVGEGT. The CDR3 region is CASSPPDSRSYNEQFF. The CDR3 nucleotides are TGTGCCAGCAGCCCGCCCGACAGCCGCTCCTACAATGAGCAGTTCTTC.

This chain connects TRBV3-1 (or the pseudogene TRBV3-2) to TRBJ2-3; maybe TRBD1 (5 bases). The CDR3 is 15 amino acids. Germline CDR1 and CDR2: LGHDT and YNNKEL (reference sequence). Trimming removed 1 base at V and 0 bases at J, with 8 bases between. The CDR3 is CASSQGRASTDTQYF. The DNA of the CDR3 is TGTGCCAGCAGCCAAGGCAGGGCTAGCACAGATACGCAGTATTTT.

V gene TRBV6-5 combines with J gene TRBJ2-3, with 9 bases that match TRBD2. Looked up from germline, CDR1 is MNHEY and CDR2 is SVGAGI. Trimming removed 7 bases from V and 2 bases from J; junction bases left unmatched: 4. CDR3 length: 14 amino acids. The CDR3 DNA sequence: TGTGCCAGCAATAGCGGGGGCCTCACAGATACGCAGTATTTT. Protein product: CASNSGGLTDTQYF.

This chain connects TRBV28 to TRBJ1-6; possibly TRBD1 for D (5 bases). CDR1 and CDR2 from the germline V gene are MDHEN and SYDVKM. The CDR3 totals 13 residues. V shed 6 bases and J shed 7 bases, with 10 bases lying between them. The DNA of the CDR3 is TGTGCCAGCAGCCCGGGGGGGAATTCACCCCTCCACTTT. Translation gives CASSPGGNSPLHF.

CDR3 residues: CSVTPGQGLEGYTF. CDR3 in DNA: TGCAGCGTAACCCCTGGACAGGGTTTGGAGGGCTACACCTTC. The chain couples TRBV29-1 to TRBJ1-2, with 8 bases fitting TRBD1. Germline CDR1 reads SQVTM; CDR2 reads ANQGSEA. The ends lost 6 bases at V and 8 bases at J; junction bases unmatched: 14. The CDR3 covers 14 residues.

The rearrangement uses TRBV18 and TRBJ1-4; 7 positions match TRBD1. The V gene end was trimmed by 3 bases and the J gene end by 7 bases; junction bases not matched to a gene: 5. Germline assignment: CDR1 KGHSH and CDR2 LQKENI. This CDR3 comprises 14 residues. The CDR3: CASSPEGAGEKLFF. CDR3 DNA sequence: TGTGCCAGCTCACCCGAGGGGGCGGGTGAAAAACTGTTTTTT.

This clone was observed once. The chain couples TRBV3-1 (or the pseudogene TRBV3-2) to TRBJ1-6; D is possibly TRBD1 (6 bases). Germline values: CDR1 LGHDT, CDR2 YNNKEL (reference sequence). The CDR3 extends over 17 amino acids. The germline V and J ends were trimmed by 0 bases and 5 bases, with 14 bases remaining between them. This chain's CDR3 is CASSQDWGPQDNSPLHF. For the CDR3, the DNA is TGTGCCAGCAGCCAAGATTGGGGGCCTCAGGATAATTCACCCCTCCACTTT.

Only one count was recorded for this clone. The gene calls are TRBV18 and TRBJ1-2; 9 bases are shared with TRBD1. Unmatched junction bases numbered 7, after V lost 3 bases and J lost 8 bases. The CDR3 runs 14 residues. Germline V lookup: CDR1 KGHSH, CDR2 LQKENI. CDR3 nucleotide sequence: TGTGCCAGCTCACCCATACAGGGGGCTGGCGGCTACACCTTC. Translated: CASSPIQGAGGYTF.

This clone was seen once. The J gene is TRBJ2-3, the V gene TRBV18; tentative D call: TRBD1 (6 bases). The CDR3 extends over 14 amino acids. V was pared by 2 bases and J by 3 bases, with 9 bases between. Germline CDR1 KGHSH, CDR2 LQKENI. CDR3 region: CASSPLQGTDTQYF. The CDR3 DNA follows: TGTGCCAGCTCACCATTGCAGGGGACAGATACGCAGTATTTT.

The chain recombines TRBV27 with TRBJ1-6; TRBD1 is a possible D gene (5 bases). Germline CDR1 and CDR2: MNHEY and SMNVEV (reference sequence). V dropped 0 bases and J dropped 5 bases, with 20 bases sitting between them. The CDR3 sequence is 19 residues long. CDR3: CASSLSVHSRGVNNSPLHF. DNA for the CDR3: TGTGCCAGCAGTTTATCGGTTCACAGTCGGGGGGTGAATAATTCACCCCTCCACTTT.

The chain recombines TRBV7-3 with TRBJ2-1; unclear D gene. This CDR3 contains 13 residues. Germline loops: CDR1 SGHTA, CDR2 FQGTGA. Trimming cost V 5 bases and J 4 bases, with 9 bases left between them. The chain's CDR3 is CASSPDSYNEQFF. CDR3 coding DNA: TGTGCCAGCAGCCCCGACTCGTACAATGAGCAGTTCTTC.

The rearrangement joins TRBV5-5 to TRBJ1-1; weak D call: TRBD1 (5 bases). CDR3 length: 14 amino acids. CDR1 is SGHKS, CDR2 YYEKEE, per germline (reference sequence). Trimming stripped 4 bases from V and 0 bases from J, with 10 bases between. This CDR3 reads CASSGTGLNTEAFF. The CDR3, as DNA: TGTGCCAGCAGCGGAACAGGTCTGAACACTGAAGCTTTCTTT.

This clone was detected only once. The chain links TRBV5-1 to TRBJ2-3; a possible D gene is TRBD2 (5 bases). Germline V CDR1 and CDR2: SGHRS, YFSETQ. This CDR3 is built from 15 residues. Trimming stripped 1 base from V and 2 bases from J, with 11 bases between. The CDR3 reads CASSLKIGDTDTQYF. The CDR3 nucleotides read TGCGCCAGCAGCTTGAAGATCGGGGACACAGATACGCAGTATTTT. Full variable domain (outside the CDR3, taken from reference TRBV5-1 and TRBJ2-3): KAGVTQTPRYLIKTRGQQVTLSCSPISGHRSVSWYQQTPGQGLQFLFEYFSETQRNKGNFPGRFSGRQFSNSRSEMNVSTLELGDSALYLCASSLKIGDTDTQYFGPGTRLTVL.

V usage is TRBV5-1 and J usage is TRBJ1-1, with TRBD1 matching 7 bases. This CDR3 region has 14 residues. The V gene end was trimmed by 4 bases and the J gene end by 7 bases; junction bases not matched to a gene: 10. CDR1 and CDR2 from the germline V gene are SGHRS and YFSETQ. CDR3 nucleotide sequence: TGCGCCAGCAGCCCCACGACAGGGCGAGATGAAGCTTTCTTT. It specifies CASSPTTGRDEAFF.

The chain combines TRBV7-9 with TRBJ1-1; possibly TRBD1 for D (5 bases). V lost 5 bases and J lost 4, with 11 bases in between. Germline V CDR1 and CDR2: SEHNR, FQNEAQ (reference sequence). This CDR3 region has 13 residues. The CDR3 DNA reads TGTGCCAGCAGCCTGGGCGGGGCCACTGAAGCTTTCTTT. As protein: CASSLGGATEAFF.

The chain carries TRBV28 and TRBJ1-6, with 10 bases identical to TRBD1. Trimming took 7 bases from V and 10 from J; bases not matched to a gene: 7. Per the germline V gene, CDR1 is MDHEN and CDR2 is SYDVKM. This CDR3 contains 14 residues. CDR3 coding DNA: TGTGCCAGCACCATGGACAGGGGGAAATCACCCCTCCACTTT. It yields the protein CASTMDRGKSPLHF.

J is TRBJ2-3 and V is TRBV30, with TRBD1 matching over 9 bases. In germline, CDR1 is GTSNPN, CDR2 SVGIG (reference sequence). The V gene end was trimmed by 0 bases and the J gene end by 6 bases; junction bases not matched to a gene: 7. The CDR3 consists of 15 residues. The CDR3 here is CAWSVLDRGRDTQYF. The CDR3 DNA sequence: TGTGCCTGGAGTGTATTGGACAGGGGAAGGGATACGCAGTATTTT.

This chain uses TRBV20-1 with TRBJ1-1, with a tentative D call TRBD1 (5 bases). The CDR3 extends over 13 amino acids. Germline V CDR1 and CDR2: DFQATT, SNEGSKA (reference sequence). V lost 3 bases, J lost 0 bases, and 8 bases lay in between. The CDR3 DNA sequence: TGCAGTGCTAGTCCGGACATGAACACTGAAGCTTTCTTT. It encodes CSASPDMNTEAFF.

The rearrangement joins TRBV27 to TRBJ2-3, with a tentative D call TRBD2 (6 bases). The V end lost 7 bases, the J end lost 1 base, and 12 bases lay between the germline ends. CDR3 length: 14 residues. Looked up from germline, CDR1 is MNHEY and CDR2 is SMNVEV (reference sequence). The CDR3 loop is CASMRVAGTDTQYF. CDR3 DNA: TGTGCCAGCATGAGGGTAGCGGGCACAGATACGCAGTATTTT.

This chain links TRBV24-1 with TRBJ2-1; D is unresolved. V was clipped by 3 bases and J by 5 bases, with 7 bases between them. Germline V gene data show CDR1 as KGHDR and CDR2 as SFDVKD. The CDR3 runs to 13 residues. DNA of the CDR3: TGTGCCACCAGTGATCCGCAGAACAATGAGCAGTTCTTC. Translated, it gives CATSDPQNNEQFF.